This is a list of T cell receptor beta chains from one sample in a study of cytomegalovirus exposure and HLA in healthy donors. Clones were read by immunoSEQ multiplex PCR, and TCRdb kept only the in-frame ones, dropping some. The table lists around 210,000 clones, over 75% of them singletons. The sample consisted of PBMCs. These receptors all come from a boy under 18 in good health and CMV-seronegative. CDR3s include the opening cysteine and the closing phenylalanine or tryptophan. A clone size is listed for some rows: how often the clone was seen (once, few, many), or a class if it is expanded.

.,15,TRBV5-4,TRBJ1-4,CASSLEPVYNEKLFF
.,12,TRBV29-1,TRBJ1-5,CSARDSDQPQHF
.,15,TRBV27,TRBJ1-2,CASSFHPSTVIGYTF
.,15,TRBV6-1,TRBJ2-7,CASSDARLSSYEQYF
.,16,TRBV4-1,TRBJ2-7,CASSPPNRDLPYEQYF
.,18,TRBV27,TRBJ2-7,CASTLVGTSGGYPTKQYF
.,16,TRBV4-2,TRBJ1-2,CASSPRGLAGEYGYTF
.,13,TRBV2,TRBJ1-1,CATNRAWRTEAFF
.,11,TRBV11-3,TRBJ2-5,CASSFLETQYF
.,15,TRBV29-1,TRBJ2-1,CSVEGVGTTTDEQFF
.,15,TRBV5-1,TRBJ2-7,CASSLVSGSLYEQYF
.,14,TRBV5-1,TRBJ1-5,CASSLAGVDQPQHF
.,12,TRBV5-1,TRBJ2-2,CASSLEGGELFF
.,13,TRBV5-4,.,CASSVDRSYEQYF
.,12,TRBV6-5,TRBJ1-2,CASSLDRGGYTF
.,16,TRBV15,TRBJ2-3,CATSLGTSGGTDTQYF
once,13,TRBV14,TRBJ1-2,CASSQRQGDGYTF
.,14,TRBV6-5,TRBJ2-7,CASSYSLAGYEQYF
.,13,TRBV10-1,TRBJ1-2,CASSETGVHGYTF
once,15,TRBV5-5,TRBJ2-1,CASSFRGSRNNEQFF
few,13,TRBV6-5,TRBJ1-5,CATRRGGRQPQHF
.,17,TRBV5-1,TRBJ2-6,CASRPGQGAFGANVLTF
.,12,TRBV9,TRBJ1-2,CASSERQGLLTF
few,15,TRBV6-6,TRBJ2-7,CASSYDAGGVHEQYF
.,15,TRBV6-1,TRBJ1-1,CASSLWDTQATEAFF
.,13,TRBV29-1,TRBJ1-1,CSVLMTANTEAFF
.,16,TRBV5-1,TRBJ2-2,CASSLRSGTNTGELFF
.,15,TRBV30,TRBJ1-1,CAWNGGRARVSEAFF
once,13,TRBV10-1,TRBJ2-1,CASSEFTAREQFF
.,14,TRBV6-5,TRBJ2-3,CASSFLAFTDTQYF
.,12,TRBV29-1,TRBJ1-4,CSVVSTNEKLFF
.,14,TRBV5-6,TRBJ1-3,CASSLAGQEHTIYF
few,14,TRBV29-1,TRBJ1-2,CSVEPGQGTYGYTF
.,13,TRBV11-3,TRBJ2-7,CASSLSGAYEQYF
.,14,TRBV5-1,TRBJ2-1,CASSLGAQGNEQFF
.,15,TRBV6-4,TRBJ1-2,CASSDSKRAIYGYTF
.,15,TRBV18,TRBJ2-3,CASSPPRGVGDTQYF
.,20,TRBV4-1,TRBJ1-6,CASSQEKGRGQILGGSPLHF
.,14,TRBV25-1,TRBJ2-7,CASSESEREDPRYF
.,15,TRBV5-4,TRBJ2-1,CASSLALGGGWEQFF
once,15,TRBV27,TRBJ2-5,CASSRRGLPGETQYF
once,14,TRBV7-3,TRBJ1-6,CASSPTGLDSPLHF